The clone carrying this T cell receptor beta chain was recorded many times. Antigen: not known. The TCR beta libraries were generated through quantitative 5'-RACE incorporating molecular barcodes. TCRdb passed the 5' RACE reads through MiXCR, listing each CDR3 protein once. The repertoire consists of approximately 300,000 distinct CDR3 sequences, with less than 9.5% occurring once and the leading ten covering more than 12%. The CDR3 length is 14 residues. V lost 3 bases, J lost 4 bases, and 5 bases stayed unmatched. From germline, CDR1 is SGHAT and CDR2 FQNNGV. The entry originates in a study of CD8 T cells in ankylosing spondylitis. General study points: Reportedly, matched ankylosing spondylitis synovial fluid was significantly enriched for disease-linked clones. Roughly eight highly homologous variants formed a TCR beta motif that appeared characteristic of ankylosing spondylitis blood.

This receptor was taken from a male donor with ankylosing spondylitis. The chain couples TRBV11-2 to TRBJ2-5, with 7 positions matching TRBD1. Input material: blood, either unsorted or a sorted T cell fraction (not recorded which). The CDR3 loop reads CASSLGSGGETQYF. CDR3 sequence (DNA): TGTGCCAGCAGCTTGGGATCAGGGGGAGAGACCCAGTACTTC.